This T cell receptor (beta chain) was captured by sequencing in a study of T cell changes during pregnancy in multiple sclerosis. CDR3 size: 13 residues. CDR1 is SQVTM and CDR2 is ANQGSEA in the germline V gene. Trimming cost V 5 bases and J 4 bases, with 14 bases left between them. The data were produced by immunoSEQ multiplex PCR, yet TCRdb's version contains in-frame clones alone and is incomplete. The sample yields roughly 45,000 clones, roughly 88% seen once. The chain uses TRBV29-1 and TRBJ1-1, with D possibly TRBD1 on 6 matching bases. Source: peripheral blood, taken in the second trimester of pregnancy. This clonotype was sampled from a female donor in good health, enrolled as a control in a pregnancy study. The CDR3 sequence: CSVQGPQGTEAFF. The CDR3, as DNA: TGCAGCGTTCAGGGGCCCCAGGGCACTGAAGCTTTCTTT.